A selection of T cell receptor beta chains follows, all from one sample in a study of blood T cell repertoires in COVID-19. TCRdb's table, derived via immunoSEQ multiplex PCR, lists solely in-frame clones and lacks some. Altogether approximately 280,000 clones are present, about 85% being singletons, with the ten largest covering about 2.3%. The sample was PBMCs or T cells enriched from blood (not recorded which). These receptors were taken from a woman aged 50 to 60 who had recovered from COVID-19. CDR3s include the opening cysteine and the closing phenylalanine or tryptophan. The order of the fields is V gene, J gene, D gene, clone size, CDR3 DNA, CDR3 protein. The D gene is left open where the match is weak. Clone size is given for some rows only: seen once, a few or many times, or a class if the clone is expanded.

V: TRBV5-5
J: TRBJ1-4
D: -
size: -
DNA: TGTGCCAGCAGCGAAACGCTGACAGGTCCCACGAAAGGCGAAAAACTGTTTTTT
CDR3: CASSETLTGPTKGEKLFF

V: TRBV4-1
J: TRBJ2-3
D: -
size: -
DNA: TGCGCCAGCAGTCACAAACTGGACTTTGGCACAGATACGCAGTATTTT
CDR3: CASSHKLDFGTDTQYF

V: TRBV5-4
J: TRBJ2-1
D: TRBD2
size: -
DNA: TGTGCCAGCAGCTCGCCTCCCCTAGCGGGGGTGAACAATGAGCAGTTCTTC
CDR3: CASSSPPLAGVNNEQFF

V: TRBV30
J: TRBJ1-6
D: TRBD1
size: -
DNA: TGTGCCTGGAGCACAGGGGATGGATCACCCCTCCACTTT
CDR3: CAWSTGDGSPLHF

V: TRBV13
J: TRBJ2-1
D: TRBD1
size: -
DNA: TGTGCCAGCAGCCGGGGACAGGGGGCCGGGAATGAGCAGTTCTTC
CDR3: CASSRGQGAGNEQFF

V: TRBV19
J: TRBJ2-7
D: TRBD1
size: -
DNA: TGTGCCAGTAGCCGACAGGGGTCCTACGAGCAGTACTTC
CDR3: CASSRQGSYEQYF

V: TRBV12-3/TRBV12-4
J: TRBJ1-2
D: -
size: -
DNA: TGTGCCAGCAGTTTCATAGAGGACTATGGCTACACCTTC
CDR3: CASSFIEDYGYTF

V: TRBV5-1
J: TRBJ1-1
D: -
size: -
DNA: TGCGCCAGCAGCGATCCACGGTATCCTGAAGCTTTCTTT
CDR3: CASSDPRYPEAFF

V: TRBV4-1
J: TRBJ2-1
D: -
size: few
DNA: TGCGCCAGCAGCCAAGGGCGACAGCAGATTTACAATGAGCAGTTCTTC
CDR3: CASSQGRQQIYNEQFF

V: TRBV28
J: TRBJ1-1
D: -
size: -
DNA: TGTGCCAGCAGGATCATAACTCCAGGGTTTTCCGAAGCTTTCTTT
CDR3: CASRIITPGFSEAFF

V: TRBV19
J: TRBJ2-7
D: TRBD1
size: -
DNA: TGTGCCAGTAACGACGGGACAGGGGGTTTCAACGAGCAGTACTTC
CDR3: CASNDGTGGFNEQYF

V: TRBV30
J: TRBJ1-4
D: -
size: -
DNA: TGTGCCTGGAGCCGCCAGGGTGGTGAAAAACTGTTTTTT
CDR3: CAWSRQGGEKLFF

V: TRBV27
J: TRBJ2-7
D: TRBD1
size: -
DNA: TGTGCCAGCCGGAAGAACAGGGGTCCCTACGAGCAGTACTTC
CDR3: CASRKNRGPYEQYF

V: TRBV5-4
J: TRBJ1-3
D: -
size: -
DNA: TGTGCCAGCAGCTTGGGGCAGGATGGAAACACCATATATTTT
CDR3: CASSLGQDGNTIYF

V: TRBV6-6
J: TRBJ1-5
D: -
size: -
DNA: TGTGCCAGCAGCTACGGGGGAACAGGGCCCGGATATAGCAATCAGCCCCAGCATTTT
CDR3: CASSYGGTGPGYSNQPQHF

V: TRBV7-9
J: TRBJ1-1
D: -
size: -
DNA: TGTGCCAGCAGCTTAGGAGCGACCACTGAAGCTTTCTTT
CDR3: CASSLGATTEAFF

V: TRBV4-1
J: TRBJ2-1
D: -
size: -
DNA: TGCGCCAGCAGCCAAGACTGGTCACAAACCTACAATGAGCAGTTCTTC
CDR3: CASSQDWSQTYNEQFF

V: TRBV7-9
J: TRBJ1-1
D: -
size: once
DNA: TGTGCCAGCAGCTTCCTGACAGTCGGTTCAGCAGCTTTCTTT
CDR3: CASSFLTVGSAAFF

V: TRBV29-1
J: TRBJ1-3
D: TRBD1
size: -
DNA: TGCAGCGCTGGGACAGGGATAGGAAACACCATATATTTT
CDR3: CSAGTGIGNTIYF

V: TRBV5-1
J: TRBJ1-6
D: -
size: -
DNA: TGCGCCAGCAGCTTGTGGGGGGATAATTCACCCCTCCACTTT
CDR3: CASSLWGDNSPLHF

V: TRBV6-2/TRBV6-3
J: TRBJ2-1
D: -
size: -
DNA: TGTGCCAGCAGTTCGGGCAATGAGCAGTTCTTC
CDR3: CASSSGNEQFF

V: TRBV28
J: TRBJ1-2
D: -
size: once
DNA: TGTGCCAGCAGTATACCCCTCCCAGGGGTCTATGGCTACACCTTC
CDR3: CASSIPLPGVYGYTF

V: TRBV18
J: TRBJ1-2
D: TRBD1
size: -
DNA: TGTGCCAGCTCATCCACAGGGGGACCCATTACCAACTATGGCTACACCTTC
CDR3: CASSSTGGPITNYGYTF